These 7 T cell receptor beta chains were all obtained from the same sample, sequenced in a study of blood T cell repertoires in COVID-19. Only in-frame clones appear in the TCRdb table, and some are missing; sequencing was by immunoSEQ multiplex PCR. The sample has more than 95,000 clones, roughly 80% seen once. Sequenced: peripheral blood. These receptors were collected from a man aged 25-45 years with acute or convalescent COVID-19.

The V gene is TRBV11-1, the J gene TRBJ2-5; D is ambiguous. The CDR3 has 12 amino acids. Germline assignment: CDR1 SGHAT and CDR2 FQDESV (reference sequence). Trimming took off 1 base at V and 5 bases at J, with 5 bases between the two ends. CDR3 amino acids: CASSLDGETQYF. Written as DNA, the CDR3 is TGTGCCAGCAGCTTAGACGGGGAGACCCAGTACTTC.

The rearrangement links TRBV6-5 to TRBJ2-3; 7 nucleotides align to TRBD2. Germline loops: CDR1 MNHEY, CDR2 SVGAGI. V lost 6 bases, J lost 3 bases, and 6 bases stayed unmatched. The CDR3 has 14 residues. The CDR3 DNA sequence: TGTGCCAGCAGGAGCGGGGCCCCGACAGATACGCAGTATTTT. It codes for CASRSGAPTDTQYF.

This chain uses TRBV27 with TRBJ2-2; 13 bases line up with TRBD2. J gave up 7 bases and V 2 bases, and 7 bases lay outside the gene matches. This CDR3 contains 17 residues. Looked up from germline, CDR1 is MNHEY and CDR2 is SMNVEV (reference sequence). The CDR3 DNA follows: TGTGCCAGCAGTTTAATGAGGACTAGCGGGGGCATCGGGGAGCTGTTTTTT. It encodes CASSLMRTSGGIGELFF.

V and J are TRBV5-5 and TRBJ2-7; 7 nucleotides align to TRBD1. Germline loops: CDR1 SGHKS, CDR2 YYEKEE (reference sequence). CDR3 length: 15 amino acids. V was pared by 1 base and J by 1 base, with 5 bases of the junction left unmatched. The CDR3 here is CASSLLSGGSYEQYF. Written as DNA, the CDR3 is TGTGCCAGCAGCTTGTTGTCAGGGGGATCCTACGAGCAGTACTTC.

Comments on this clone: One junction end does not reproduce the germline sequence, and a read error may be involved. The J gene is TRBJ1-2, the V gene TRBV12-3 or TRBV12-4, with 9 bases fitting TRBD1. The CDR3 spans 13 residues. CDR3 residues: CASSLKGTGRLYF. CDR3 DNA sequence: TGTGCCAGCAGTTTAAAAGGGACAGGGCGACTATACTTC.

The chain joins TRBV10-3 to TRBJ1-1; TRBD1 agrees at 10 bases. The CDR3 is 15 residues long. Germline assignment: CDR1 ENHRY and CDR2 SYGVKD. J was trimmed by 0 bases and V by 4 bases; bases with no gene match: 2. The CDR3 is CAISVGQGMNTEAFF. For the CDR3, the DNA is TGTGCCATCAGTGTGGGACAGGGGATGAACACTGAAGCTTTCTTT.

This clone was recorded once. V usage is TRBV19 and J usage is TRBJ1-5, with 9 bases fitting TRBD1. The CDR3 sequence is 14 residues long. The ends lost 5 bases at V and 6 bases at J; junction bases unmatched: 5. Looked up from germline, CDR1 is LNHDA and CDR2 is SQIVND (reference sequence). The CDR3 bases are TGTGCCAGTAGTGTAACAGGGGGCTTTCAGCCCCAGCATTTT. As protein: CASSVTGGFQPQHF.